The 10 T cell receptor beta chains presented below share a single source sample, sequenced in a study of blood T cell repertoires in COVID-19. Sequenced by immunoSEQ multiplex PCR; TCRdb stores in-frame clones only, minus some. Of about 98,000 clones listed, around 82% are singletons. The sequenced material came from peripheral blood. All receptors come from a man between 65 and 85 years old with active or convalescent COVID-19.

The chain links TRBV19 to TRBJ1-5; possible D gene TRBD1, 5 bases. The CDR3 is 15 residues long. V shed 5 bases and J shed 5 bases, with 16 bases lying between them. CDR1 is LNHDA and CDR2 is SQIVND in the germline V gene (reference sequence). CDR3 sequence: CASSFREREHQPQHF. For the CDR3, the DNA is TGTGCCAGTAGTTTCAGGGAAAGAGAGCATCAGCCCCAGCATTTT.

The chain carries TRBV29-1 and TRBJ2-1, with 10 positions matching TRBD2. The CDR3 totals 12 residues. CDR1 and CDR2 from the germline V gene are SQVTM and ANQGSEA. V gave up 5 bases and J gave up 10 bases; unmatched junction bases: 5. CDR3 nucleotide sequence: TGCAGCGTTAGCGGGGGGGCCGCCGAGCAGTTCTTC. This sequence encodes CSVSGGAAEQFF.

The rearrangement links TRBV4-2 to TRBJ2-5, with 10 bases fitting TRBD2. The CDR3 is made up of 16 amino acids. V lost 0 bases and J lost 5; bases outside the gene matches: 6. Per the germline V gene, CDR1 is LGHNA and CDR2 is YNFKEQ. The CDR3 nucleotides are TGTGCCAGCAGCCAAGAGGGAGCGGGGGGGCCTGAGACCCAGTACTTC. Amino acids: CASSQEGAGGPETQYF.

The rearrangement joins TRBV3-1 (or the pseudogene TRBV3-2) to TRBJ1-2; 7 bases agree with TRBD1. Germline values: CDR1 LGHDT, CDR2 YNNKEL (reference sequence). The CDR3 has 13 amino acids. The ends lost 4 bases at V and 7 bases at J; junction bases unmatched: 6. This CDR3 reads CASSLDRVGGYTF. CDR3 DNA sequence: TGTGCCAGCAGCCTCGACAGGGTAGGTGGCTACACCTTC.

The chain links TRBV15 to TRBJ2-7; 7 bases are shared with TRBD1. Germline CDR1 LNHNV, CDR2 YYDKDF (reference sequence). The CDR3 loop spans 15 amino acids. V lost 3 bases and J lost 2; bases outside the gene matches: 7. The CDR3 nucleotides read TGTGCCACCAGCAGGGACCTGCAGGGGGCCTACGAGCAGTACTTC. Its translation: CATSRDLQGAYEQYF.

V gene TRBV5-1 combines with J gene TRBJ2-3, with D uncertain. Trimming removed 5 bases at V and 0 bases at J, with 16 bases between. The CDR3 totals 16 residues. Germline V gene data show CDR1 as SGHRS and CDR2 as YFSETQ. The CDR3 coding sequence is TGCGCCAGCAGTTCCTCGACATCCTCGAGCACAGATACGCAGTATTTT. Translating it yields CASSSSTSSSTDTQYF.

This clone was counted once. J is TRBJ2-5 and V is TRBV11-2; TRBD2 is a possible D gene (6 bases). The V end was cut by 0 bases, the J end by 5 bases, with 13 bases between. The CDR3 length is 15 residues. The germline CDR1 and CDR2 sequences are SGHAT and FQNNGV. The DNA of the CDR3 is TGTGCCAGCAGCTTAGAGATTCAGGGAGGCGAGACCCAGTACTTC. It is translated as CASSLEIQGGETQYF.

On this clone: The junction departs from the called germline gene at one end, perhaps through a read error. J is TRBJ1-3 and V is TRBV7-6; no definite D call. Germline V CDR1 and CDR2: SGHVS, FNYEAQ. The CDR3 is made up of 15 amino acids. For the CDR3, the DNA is TGTGCCAGCAGCTTAGGGTCTAGTTCTGAAAACACCATATATTTT. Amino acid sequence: CASSLGSSSENTIYF.

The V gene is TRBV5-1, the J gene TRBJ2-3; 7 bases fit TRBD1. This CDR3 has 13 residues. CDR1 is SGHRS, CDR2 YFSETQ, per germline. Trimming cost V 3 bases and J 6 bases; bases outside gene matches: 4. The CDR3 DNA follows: TGCGCCAGCAGCTCGACAGGGTCGGATACGCAGTATTTT. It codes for CASSSTGSDTQYF.

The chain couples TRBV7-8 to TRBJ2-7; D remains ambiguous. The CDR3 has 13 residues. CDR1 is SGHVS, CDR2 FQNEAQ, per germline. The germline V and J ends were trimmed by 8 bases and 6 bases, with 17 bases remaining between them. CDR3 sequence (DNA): TGTGCCAGCTCGCGACAAAACCTTGGCGAGCAGTACTTC. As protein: CASSRQNLGEQYF. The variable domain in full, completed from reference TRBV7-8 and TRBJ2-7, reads GAGVSQSPRYKVAKRGQDVALRCDPISGHVSLFWYQQALGQGPEFLTYFQNEAQLDKSGLPSDRFFAERPEGSVSTLKIQRTQQEDSAVYLCASSRQNLGEQYFGPGTRLTVT.